These 23 T cell receptor beta chains originate from one sample sequenced in a study of T-cell memory formation after mild COVID-19. TCRdb processed the 5' RACE reads anew with MiXCR; each CDR3 protein has one entry. The profile shows 300,000 to 350,000 distinct CDR3 sequences, roughly a fifth of them singletons. Sample: PBMCs or a T cell subset sorted from them (not recorded which). These receptor sequences come from a man between 18 and 29 years old who had mild COVID-19 (a few samples of this study predate the infection). Cell type and time point are not known.

This clonotype has more than one count but fewer than ten. The chain uses TRBV7-2 and TRBJ1-1, with 9 bases aligning to TRBD1. The germline gives CDR1 SGHTA, CDR2 FQGNSA. V was clipped by 5 bases and J by 4 bases; unmatched bases: 8. The CDR3 runs 15 residues. The CDR3 nucleotides read TGTGCCAGCAGCAACCGGGACAGGGTGCCCACTGAAGCTTTCTTT. This sequence encodes CASSNRDRVPTEAFF.

This clonotype was detected only a few times. V gene TRBV20-1 combines with J gene TRBJ1-2, with no clear D. Trimming pared 1 base from V and 2 bases from J, leaving 8 bases between. This CDR3 is built from 13 residues. The germline CDR1 and CDR2 sequences are DFQATT and SNEGSKA (reference sequence). CDR3 DNA: TGCAGTGCTAGAGTGGAGAAGAACTATGGCTACACCTTC. Translating gives CSARVEKNYGYTF.

V and J are TRBV6-2 or TRBV6-3 and TRBJ2-1; a weak D match, TRBD2 (6 bases). In germline, CDR1 is MNHEY, CDR2 SVGEGT. V was pared by 7 bases and J by 3 bases, with 13 bases between. The CDR3 extends over 14 amino acids. The CDR3 DNA is TGTGCCAGCACTCGACTAGGTAACTACAATGAGCAGTTCTTC. It is translated as CASTRLGNYNEQFF.

This clonotype showed up just a few times. The rearrangement joins TRBV7-3 to TRBJ1-1, with a tentative D call TRBD1 (5 bases). This CDR3 has 15 amino acids. V was cut by 1 base and J by 3 bases, with 12 bases left in between. Germline V gene lookup returns CDR1 SGHTA and CDR2 FQGTGA. CDR3 residues: CASSLNGGEDTEAFF. The CDR3 coding sequence is TGTGCCAGCAGCTTAAACGGGGGTGAGGACACTGAAGCTTTCTTT.

The chain carries TRBV12-3 or TRBV12-4 and TRBJ2-5; D uncertain. The CDR3 contains 13 residues. The V end lost 3 bases, the J end lost 5 bases, and 10 bases lay between the germline ends. The CDR3 loop is CASSLDGRETQYF. For the CDR3, the DNA is TGTGCCAGCAGTTTGGATGGAAGGGAGACCCAGTACTTC.

This clonotype was counted between two and nine times. The J gene is TRBJ2-5, the V gene TRBV11-3; no reliable D call. The CDR3 sequence is 13 residues long. Germline V lookup: CDR1 SGHNT, CDR2 YENEEA. V gave up 2 bases and J gave up 5 bases, with 9 bases separating them. CDR3 bases: TGTGCCAGCAGCTTATCCAACGGGGAGACCCAGTACTTC. Its protein is CASSLSNGETQYF.

In this sample, this clonotype turned up many times. The rearrangement links TRBV24-1 to TRBJ2-1; D possibly corresponds to TRBD2 (6 bases). Germline V gives CDR1 KGHDR, CDR2 SFDVKD. Deletions cut 1 base from V and 7 bases from J, with 7 bases between. This CDR3 has 13 residues. CDR3 DNA sequence: TGTGCCACCAGTGATTTCGGGGGTAATGAGCAGTTCTTC. Protein sequence: CATSDFGGNEQFF.

CDR3 in amino acids: CASSDWAGTEAFF. The CDR3 bases are TGTGCCAGCAGTGATTGGGCAGGGACTGAAGCTTTCTTT. The chain has TRBV2 and TRBJ1-1; D is possibly TRBD1 (5 bases). Trimming left V 3 bases short and J 5 bases short, with 10 bases between. The CDR3 runs to 13 residues. CDR1 and CDR2 from the germline V gene are SNHLY and FYNNEI.

In its sample, this clonotype was seen a few times. The J gene is TRBJ2-5, the V gene TRBV28, with 10 positions matching TRBD1. Looked up from germline, CDR1 is MDHEN and CDR2 is SYDVKM. V dropped 7 bases and J dropped 5; count of bases not matched to a gene: 10. The length of the CDR3 is 15 residues. CDR3 sequence reads: CASISLTGGWETQYF. The CDR3 nucleotides read TGTGCCAGCATCTCTTTGACAGGGGGCTGGGAGACCCAGTACTTC. Supplemented by reference TRBV28 and TRBJ2-5, the full variable domain reads DVKVTQSSRYLVKRTGEKVFLECVQDMDHENMFWYRQDPGLGLRLIYFSYDVKMKEKGDIPEGYSVSREKKERFSLILESASTNQTSMYLCASISLTGGWETQYFGPGTRLLVL.

A remark on this clonotype: One junction end does not reproduce the germline sequence, and a read error may be involved. The CDR3 sequence is CATSAFFEDGYTF. CDR3 sequence (DNA): TGTGCCACCTCAGCTTTTTTTGAGGATGGCTACACCTTC. The V gene is TRBV18, the J gene TRBJ1-2; unclear D gene. The germline V gene has CDR1 KGHSH and CDR2 LQKENI. CDR3 size: 13 residues.

The rearrangement uses TRBV15 and TRBJ2-7, with 8 bases identical to TRBD2. J lost 0 bases, V lost 9 bases, and 4 bases had no gene match. The germline CDR1 and CDR2 sequences are LNHNV and YYDKDF (reference sequence). The CDR3 spans 13 residues. The CDR3 protein is CATRGGSSYEQYF. In DNA, the CDR3 is TGTGCCACTCGGGGGGGCAGCTCCTACGAGCAGTACTTC.

This clonotype was picked up a small number of times. The V and J genes are TRBV7-2 and TRBJ1-2, with 8 bases identical to TRBD1. The trim removed 5 bases at V and 7 bases at J, leaving 9 bases unmatched. Germline assignment: CDR1 SGHTA and CDR2 FQGNSA. This CDR3 has 14 residues. CDR3 amino acids: CASSARQGRSGYTF. The CDR3 DNA sequence: TGTGCCAGCAGCGCGCGACAGGGGAGAAGTGGCTACACCTTC.

This clonotype was counted between two and nine times. The chain is built from TRBV5-1 and TRBJ1-3; no firm D call. The germline V gene encodes CDR1 SGHRS and CDR2 YFSETQ. The CDR3 has 17 residues. V lost 0 bases and J lost 0, with 13 bases in between. CDR3 residues: CASSLGRQFFSGNTIYF. In DNA form, the CDR3 reads TGCGCCAGCAGCTTGGGTCGGCAGTTCTTCTCTGGAAACACCATATATTTT.

This clonotype occurred a few times. The V and J genes are TRBV7-9 and TRBJ1-2; TRBD1 aligns across 8 bases. The germline V gene has CDR1 SEHNR and CDR2 FQNEAQ (reference sequence). The CDR3 is 16 residues long. V lost 4 bases to trimming and J lost 3 bases; unmatched junction nucleotides: 10. The CDR3 nucleotides read TGTGCCAGCAGCTACACAGGGGGACGGGGGGACTATGGCTACACCTTC. It yields the protein CASSYTGGRGDYGYTF.

V and J are TRBV3-1 and TRBJ1-2; no firm D call. Germline V CDR1 and CDR2: LGHDT, YNNKEL (reference sequence). The V and J ends lost 1 base and 0 bases respectively, with 9 bases between them. The CDR3 length is 15 residues. CDR3 loop: CASSQGRSPNYGYTF. CDR3 nucleotides: TGTGCCAGCAGCCAAGGCAGGAGTCCTAACTATGGCTACACCTTC.

This clonotype was seen many times. This chain joins TRBV19 and TRBJ1-2; 7 bases match TRBD1. This CDR3 has 14 residues. Looked up from germline, CDR1 is LNHDA and CDR2 is SQIVND (reference sequence). With 5 bases clipped from V and 7 bases from J, the junction kept 10 bases outside the gene matches. CDR3 in amino acids: CASSVTGSPPGYTF. In DNA form, the CDR3 reads TGTGCCAGTAGTGTGACAGGGAGTCCTCCTGGCTACACCTTC.

This chain links TRBV11-2 with TRBJ1-4; possibly TRBD1 for D (5 bases). CDR1 is SGHAT and CDR2 is FQNNGV in the germline V gene. The length of the CDR3 is 12 residues. Trimming removed 5 bases from V and 12 bases from J, with 13 bases in between. In DNA, the CDR3 is TGTGCCAGCAGCCACCGGGACCCCCAACTGTTTTTT. Translation gives CASSHRDPQLFF.

This clonotype was seen a handful of times. This chain joins TRBV24-1 and TRBJ2-7; D unresolved. There are 11 residues in the CDR3. CDR1 and CDR2 from the germline V gene are KGHDR and SFDVKD. The V end lost 9 bases, the J end lost 1 base, and 6 bases lay between the germline ends. The CDR3 region is CATPRSYEQYV. CDR3 DNA sequence: TGTGCCACCCCCCGTTCCTACGAGCAGTACGTC.

This clonotype was seen a single time. The V call is TRBV6-2 or TRBV6-3, the J call TRBJ2-1, with TRBD2 matching 9 bases. The ends lost 2 bases at V and 5 bases at J; junction bases unmatched: 4. The CDR3 has 15 residues. Germline V gene sequence: CDR1 MNHEY, CDR2 SVGEGT. In DNA, the CDR3 is TGTGCCAGCAGTTACAGGCGGGGGGGGGACAATGAGCAGTTCTTC. It yields the protein CASSYRRGGDNEQFF.

The chain uses TRBV7-3 and TRBJ2-2; no firm D call. The CDR3 is made up of 15 amino acids. The V end was cut by 5 bases, the J end by 5 bases, with 15 bases between. CDR1 SGHTA and CDR2 FQGTGA come from the germline V gene. The CDR3 DNA sequence: TGTGCCAGCAGCCCCTCGCTGGCGGTGACCGGGGAGCTGTTTTTT. Translating gives CASSPSLAVTGELFF.

This clonotype was found a few times. This chain connects TRBV4-2 to TRBJ1-3; weak D call: TRBD1 (5 bases). The V end was cut by 2 bases, the J end by 2 bases, with 10 bases between. The CDR3 sequence is 15 residues long. Germline V gene data show CDR1 as LGHNA and CDR2 as YNFKEQ. Here the CDR3 DNA reads TGTGCCAGCAGCCAACCGCCGGGACCTGGAAACACCATATATTTT. It translates to CASSQPPGPGNTIYF.

The genes are TRBV7-6 and TRBJ2-5, with D possibly being TRBD1 (6 bases). Germline loops: CDR1 SGHVS, CDR2 FNYEAQ. The CDR3 runs 15 residues. Deletions cut 1 base from V and 2 bases from J, with 11 bases between. As DNA, the CDR3 is TGTGCCAGCAGCTTAGGGGGGACATTTCAAGAGACCCAGTACTTC. This codes for CASSLGGTFQETQYF.

This clonotype was counted between two and nine times. The chain couples TRBV15 to TRBJ2-5; 15 nucleotides match TRBD2. The germline gives CDR1 LNHNV, CDR2 YYDKDF (reference sequence). The CDR3 sequence is 21 residues long. V lost 0 bases and J lost 5; bases outside the gene matches: 16. The CDR3 protein is CATSRDWPRTSGGGGVETQYF. The CDR3 region has the DNA TGTGCCACCAGCAGAGATTGGCCTCGGACTAGCGGGGGGGGCGGCGTCGAGACCCAGTACTTC.